The rows below give T cell receptor beta chains drawn from one sample of a study of cytomegalovirus exposure and HLA in healthy donors. Sequencing was performed with immunoSEQ multiplex PCR; in TCRdb, only in-frame clones are kept and a portion is missing. There are about 110,000 clones in the sample; over 65% occur only once, and around an eighth lies in the top ten. Source material: PBMCs. These TCRs come from a man in his thirties or forties in good health and CMV-seropositive. Both conserved end residues are part of each CDR3. The order of the fields is clone size, D gene, V gene, J gene, CDR3 protein, CDR3 DNA. D genes are given only for firm matches. Not all rows give a size; the values are once, few, many and, for expanded clones, a class.

>NA|TRBD1|TRBV7-9|TRBJ2-7
CASSPYGTGDWDEQYF
TGTGCCAGCAGCCCATATGGGACAGGGGACTGGGACGAGCAGTACTTC
>NA|TRBD1|TRBV2|TRBJ2-3
CASHRRGQGFTDTQYF
TGTGCCAGCCATAGGCGGGGACAGGGGTTCACAGATACGCAGTATTTT
>NA|NA|TRBV27|TRBJ1-5
CASRPFEGIDQPQHF
TGTGCCAGCAGGCCCTTTGAGGGAATTGATCAGCCCCAGCATTTT
>NA|NA|TRBV30|TRBJ2-4
CAWSAGQKNIQYF
TGTGCCTGGAGTGCTGGACAGAAAAACATTCAGTACTTC
>NA|NA|TRBV9|TRBJ1-2
CASSAGQANYGYTF
TGTGCCAGCAGCGCAGGGCAGGCTAACTATGGCTACACCTTC
>NA|TRBD1|TRBV15|TRBJ2-2
CATRGQGALSGELFF
TGTGCCACCAGGGGACAGGGGGCTCTCTCCGGGGAGCTGTTTTTT
>NA|TRBD1|TRBV4-3|TRBJ2-1
CASSQEGLSDRGTYNEQFF
TGCGCCAGCAGCCAAGAAGGTCTTTCGGACAGGGGTACCTACAATGAGCAGTTCTTC
>few|TRBD1|TRBV10-3|TRBJ2-3
CAISDGKGAADTQYF
TGTGCCATCAGTGATGGGAAGGGGGCGGCTGATACGCAGTATTTT
>NA|NA|TRBV29-1|TRBJ1-2
CSVDTLNYGYTF
TGCAGCGTGGACACCTTAAACTATGGCTACACCTTC
>NA|NA|TRBV9|TRBJ2-3
CASSPGGTISSTDTQYF
TGTGCCAGCAGCCCCGGGGGTACAATTTCAAGCACAGATACGCAGTATTTT